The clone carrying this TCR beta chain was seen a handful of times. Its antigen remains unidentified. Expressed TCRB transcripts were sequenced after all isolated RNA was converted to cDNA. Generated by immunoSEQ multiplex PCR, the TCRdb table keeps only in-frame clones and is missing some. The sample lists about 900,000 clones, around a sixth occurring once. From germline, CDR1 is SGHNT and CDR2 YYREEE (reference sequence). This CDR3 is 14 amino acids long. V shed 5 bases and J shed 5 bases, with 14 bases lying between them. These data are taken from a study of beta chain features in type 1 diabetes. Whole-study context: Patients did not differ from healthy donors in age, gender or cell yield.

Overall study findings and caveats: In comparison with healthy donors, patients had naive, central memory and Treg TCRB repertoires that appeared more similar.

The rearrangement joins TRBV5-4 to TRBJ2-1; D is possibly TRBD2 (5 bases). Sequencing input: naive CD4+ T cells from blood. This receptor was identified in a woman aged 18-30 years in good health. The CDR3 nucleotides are TGTGCCAGCAGATCCCGGGAAAATGACAATGAGCAGTTCTTC. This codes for CASRSRENDNEQFF.